This is a list of T cell receptor beta chains from one sample in a study of blood T cell repertoires in COVID-19. Using immunoSEQ multiplex PCR, the repertoire was profiled, and TCRdb retains in-frame clones only, with some absent. The repertoire has around 250,000 clones, approximately 90% of them found once; the top ten carry 1.2%. Material for sequencing was PBMCs or T cells enriched from blood (not recorded which). The receptors derive from a human donor in a cohort exposed to, infected with or recovered from COVID-19 (not recorded which). The donor label of this sample is uncertain. The CDR3 runs from the conserved cysteine through the conserved F or W. Each record gives: clone size, J gene, D gene, V gene, CDR3 DNA, CDR3 protein. D genes are given only for firm matches. Not every row has a clone size; where given, it reads once, few, many or a size class.

- | TRBJ2-4 | - | TRBV27 | TGTGCCAGCAGTCTGGGACAGCGGGACATTCAGTACTTC | CASSLGQRDIQYF
- | TRBJ1-6 | - | TRBV4-1 | TGCGCCAGCAGCTCCTACAGGGAATCACCCCTCCACTTT | CASSSYRESPLHF
- | TRBJ2-3 | - | TRBV9 | TGTGCCAGCAGCGTAGGACTCAAAGAGGATACGCAGTATTTT | CASSVGLKEDTQYF
- | TRBJ1-4 | - | TRBV6-1 | TGTGCCAGCAGTGAACCGCCAGGGGCTACAACTAATGAAAAACTGTTTTTT | CASSEPPGATTNEKLFF
- | TRBJ1-2 | TRBD1 | TRBV25-1 | TGTGCCAGCAGTTCACAGGGGGACTATGGCTACACCTTC | CASSSQGDYGYTF
- | TRBJ2-7 | - | TRBV7-2 | TGTGCCAGCAGCCGGGTGGGGGGACCCTCCTACGAGCAGTACTTC | CASSRVGGPSYEQYF
once | TRBJ2-7 | TRBD1 | TRBV4-1 | TGCGCCAGCAGCCAAGAGACAGGGACCCAATGGTCCTACGAGCAGTACTTC | CASSQETGTQWSYEQYF
- | TRBJ2-1 | TRBD2 | TRBV19 | TGTGCCAGTAGTGATAGCGGGGGCCCCAATGAGCAGTTCTTC | CASSDSGGPNEQFF
- | TRBJ1-1 | - | TRBV3-1/TRBV3-2 | TGTGCCAGCAGCCAAGGACTGTCGAGCACTGAAGCTTTCTTT | CASSQGLSSTEAFF
- | TRBJ1-2 | - | TRBV20-1 | TGCATGTGGGGGGGCTCTGGCTACACCTTC | CMWGGSGYTF
- | TRBJ2-5 | - | TRBV7-2 | TGTGCCAGCAGCCGGGACACCAACGCAGAGACCCAGTACTTC | CASSRDTNAETQYF
- | TRBJ1-6 | TRBD1 | TRBV5-6 | TGTGCCAGCAGCTTGGACAGGGGGAAAGATTCACCCCTCCACTTT | CASSLDRGKDSPLHF
- | TRBJ1-2 | - | TRBV7-9 | TGTGCCAGCAGCTTAGTGCAGAAAACTAACTATGGCTACACCTTC | CASSLVQKTNYGYTF
- | TRBJ1-3 | - | TRBV6-2/TRBV6-3 | TGTGCCAGCAGTTACGACAGCTCTGGAAACACCATATATTTT | CASSYDSSGNTIYF
- | TRBJ2-7 | - | TRBV2 | TGTGCCAGCAGCCTTACTACCTCCTACGAGCAGTACTTC | CASSLTTSYEQYF
- | TRBJ2-1 | - | TRBV5-1 | TGCGCCAGCAGCTTGGGTTCGCAGGGATACAATGAGCAGTTCTTC | CASSLGSQGYNEQFF
once | TRBJ1-2 | TRBD1 | TRBV4-1 | TGCGCCAGCAGCCAAGAAATAGGGGGCGATGGCTACACCTTC | CASSQEIGGDGYTF
- | TRBJ1-5 | TRBD1 | TRBV3-1/TRBV3-2 | TGTGCCAGCAGCGCCCGACAGGGGGAGAAGCCCCAGCATTTT | CASSARQGEKPQHF
few | TRBJ1-2 | TRBD1 | TRBV5-4 | TGTGCCAGCAGCCCGATAGACAGGGAGGCCTATGGCTACACCTTC | CASSPIDREAYGYTF
once | TRBJ1-2 | - | TRBV6-5 | TGTGCCAGCAGCCCGGCGGCAGTATATGGCTACACCTTC | CASSPAAVYGYTF
- | TRBJ1-4 | - | TRBV7-9 | TGTGCCAGCAGCCTCCGGGAGATAAATGAAAAACTGTTTTTT | CASSLREINEKLFF
- | TRBJ1-6 | - | TRBV6-5 | TGTGCCAGCAGTTACGAATGGGGCCATTCACCCCTCCACTTT | CASSYEWGHSPLHF
- | TRBJ1-2 | TRBD1 | TRBV10-3 | TGTGCCATCACGGGGACAGGGGGTGTTAATGGCTACACCTTC | CAITGTGGVNGYTF
- | TRBJ2-5 | - | TRBV21-1 | TGTGCCAGCAGCAAAGGAATAGGCGGTAAAGAGACCCAGTACTTC | CASSKGIGGKETQYF
- | TRBJ1-2 | - | TRBV3-1/TRBV3-2 | TGTGCCAGCAGCCAGGACACCGCCTATGGCTATACCTTC | CASSQDTAYGYTF
- | TRBJ1-6 | - | TRBV19 | TGTGCCAGTAGAACAGACTATAATTCACCCCTCCACTTT | CASRTDYNSPLHF
many | TRBJ1-6 | - | TRBV18 | TGTGCCAGCTCACCCCAAGGGGATTCACCCCTCCACTTT | CASSPQGDSPLHF
- | TRBJ1-2 | - | TRBV18 | TGTGCCAGCTCACCCCGGGGGGGCGACTATGGCTACACCTTC | CASSPRGGDYGYTF
- | TRBJ1-2 | - | TRBV18 | TGTGCCAGCTCACCGACAGGTGGATGGGCTAACTATGGCTACACCTTC | CASSPTGGWANYGYTF
- | TRBJ1-2 | TRBD1 | TRBV7-9 | TGTGCCAGCAGCTGGACAGGGGGCCTCGGCTACACCTTC | CASSWTGGLGYTF
once | TRBJ1-1 | TRBD1 | TRBV2 | TGTGCCAGCAGTTGGACAGGGGGCACTGAAGCTTTCTTT | CASSWTGGTEAFF
- | TRBJ1-5 | - | TRBV10-2 | TGCGCCAGCAGTGAGTCGTCGGGAAATCAGCCCCAGCATTTT | CASSESSGNQPQHF
- | TRBJ1-6 | - | TRBV27 | TGTGCCAGCAGTTTATTGGCAGTCAATTCACCCCTCCACTTT | CASSLLAVNSPLHF
- | TRBJ2-3 | - | TRBV9 | TGTGCCAGCAGCGCCTCAGATACGCAGTATTTT | CASSASDTQYF
- | TRBJ2-5 | - | TRBV10-3 | TGTGCCAGCACCTCGGGGGGCGGTGAGGAGACCCAGTACTTC | CASTSGGGEETQYF
- | TRBJ2-1 | - | TRBV27 | TGTGCCAGCAGTCTCTCGTGGGGGGGCGATGAGCAGTTCTTC | CASSLSWGGDEQFF
- | TRBJ1-2 | - | TRBV3-1/TRBV3-2 | TGTGCCAGCAGCCAAGATCGCGGCTATGGCTACACCTTC | CASSQDRGYGYTF
- | TRBJ1-3 | - | TRBV6-5 | TGTGCCAGCCGGGACACCTCTGGAAACACCATATATTTT | CASRDTSGNTIYF
- | TRBJ1-1 | - | TRBV5-1 | TGCGCCAGCAGCTTGGACGGCAGGCCCTACACTGAAGCTTTCTTT | CASSLDGRPYTEAFF
once | TRBJ2-2 | TRBD2 | TRBV10-3 | TGTGCCATCAGTGATGAAGGACTAGCGGGCACCGGGGAGCTGTTTTTT | CAISDEGLAGTGELFF